Shown below are 23 T cell receptor beta chains from a single sample sequenced in a study of blood T cell repertoires in COVID-19. Method: immunoSEQ multiplex PCR; TCRdb's copy keeps in-frame clones and lacks some. The sample holds around 380,000 clones, approximately 77% seen once. The specimen was peripheral blood. Every receptor here comes from a human donor with acute or convalescent COVID-19. The donor label of this sample is uncertain.

This chain joins TRBV25-1 and TRBJ2-3, with no clear D. Looked up from germline, CDR1 is MGHDK and CDR2 is SYGVNS. CDR3 length equals 10 residues. V lost 8 bases to trimming and J lost 8 bases, with 8 bases between them. DNA for the CDR3: TGTGCCAGCGGATCAGGTACGCAGTATTTT. As protein: CASGSGTQYF. The full variable domain, with the rest looked up from reference TRBV25-1 and TRBJ2-3, is EADIYQTPRYLVIGTGKKITLECSQTMGHDKMYWYQQDPGMELHLIHYSYGVNSTEKGDLSSESTVSRIRTEHFPLTLESARPSHTSQYLCASGSGTQYFGPGTRLTVL.

The rearrangement joins TRBV18 to TRBJ1-1; no clear D gene. The CDR3 loop spans 13 amino acids. Trimming took off 6 bases at V and 5 bases at J, with 13 bases between the two ends. From germline, CDR1 is KGHSH and CDR2 LQKENI. The CDR3 DNA follows: TGTGCCAGCTCCCGAGCGGAACGTACTGAAGCTTTCTTT. This sequence encodes CASSRAERTEAFF.

CDR3 coding DNA: TGTGCCAGCAGTGATCACAGGGGGTACACTGAAGCTTTCTTT. Amino acids: CASSDHRGYTEAFF. The chain combines TRBV6-1 with TRBJ1-1, with 8 bases identical to TRBD1. There are 14 residues in the CDR3. V shed 3 bases and J 3 bases; nucleotides not matched to a gene: 3. In germline, CDR1 is MNHNS, CDR2 SASEGT.

The V and J genes are TRBV2 and TRBJ1-5; 8 nucleotides agree with TRBD1. The CDR3 length is 16 residues. J lost 10 bases, V lost 6 bases, and 17 bases had no gene match. CDR1 and CDR2 (germline): SNHLY, FYNNEI. The CDR3 region has the DNA TGTGCCAGCAGCCGGGACAGGTCCCTTTCCCCTCTTCCCCAGCATTTT. It is translated as CASSRDRSLSPLPQHF.

About this clone itself: Different DNA sequences within this sample yield the same CDR3. The CDR3 here is CASSSRLNTEAFF. In DNA, the CDR3 is TGCGCCAGCAGCTCCAGATTGAACACTGAAGCTTTCTTT. This chain uses TRBV5-1 with TRBJ1-1; D not resolved. From germline, CDR1 is SGHRS and CDR2 YFSETQ. V lost 3 bases, J lost 0 bases, and 6 bases lay in between. The CDR3 loop spans 13 amino acids. Supplemented by reference TRBV5-1 and TRBJ1-1, the full variable domain reads KAGVTQTPRYLIKTRGQQVTLSCSPISGHRSVSWYQQTPGQGLQFLFEYFSETQRNKGNFPGRFSGRQFSNSRSEMNVSTLELGDSALYLCASSSRLNTEAFFGQGTRLTVV.

This rearrangement joins TRBV6-5 to TRBJ2-3; D gene uncertain. The CDR3 runs 13 residues. Germline V gene data show CDR1 as MNHEY and CDR2 as SVGAGI. Trimming left V 5 bases short and J 2 bases short, with 8 bases between. CDR3 coding DNA: TGTGCCAGCAGTCCACATAACACAGATACGCAGTATTTT. Its translation: CASSPHNTDTQYF.

The rearrangement links TRBV2 to TRBJ1-6, with 8 bases lining up with TRBD1. J gave up 6 bases and V 7 bases, and 8 bases lay outside the gene matches. The CDR3 runs 15 residues. In germline, CDR1 is SNHLY, CDR2 FYNNEI. CDR3 protein: CASTNRGGFNSPLHF. The CDR3 nucleotides read TGTGCCAGCACGAACAGGGGGGGATTTAATTCACCCCTCCACTTT.

The rearrangement joins TRBV28 to TRBJ2-7; perhaps TRBD1 as D (6 bases). V was shortened by 3 bases and J by 5 bases, with 8 bases between the two germline ends. The CDR3 sequence is 12 residues long. Germline-derived CDR1 and CDR2 are MDHEN and SYDVKM. CDR3 sequence (DNA): TGTGCCAGCAGTTTTGCAGGGGACGAGCAGTACTTC. It yields the protein CASSFAGDEQYF.

V usage is TRBV15 and J usage is TRBJ1-1; 7 nucleotides match TRBD1. Trimming removed 3 bases from V and 4 bases from J; junction bases left unmatched: 5. Germline V gives CDR1 LNHNV, CDR2 YYDKDF (reference sequence). The CDR3 totals 14 residues. The CDR3 DNA follows: TGTGCCACCAGCAGGGACCCAGGGGGCACTGAAGCTTTCTTT. Translated, it gives CATSRDPGGTEAFF.

The chain has TRBV29-1 and TRBJ1-3; D gene uncertain. V lost 3 bases and J lost 4, with 4 bases in between. This CDR3 is built from 11 residues. Germline V gene lookup returns CDR1 SQVTM and CDR2 ANQGSEA. The CDR3 is CSVDAGNTIYF. The CDR3 DNA is TGCAGCGTTGATGCGGGAAACACCATATATTTT.

This chain connects TRBV6-1 to TRBJ1-3, with D possibly being TRBD1 (5 bases). The V gene's germline CDR1 is MNHNS and CDR2 SASEGT. Trimming took off 2 bases at V and 3 bases at J, with 11 bases between the two ends. This CDR3 is 15 amino acids long. CDR3 nucleotides: TGTGCCAGCAGTGAACGGCGACAGCGTGGAAACACCATATATTTT. Protein product: CASSERRQRGNTIYF.

J is TRBJ1-1 and V is TRBV5-1, with TRBD1 matching over 10 bases. Per germline, CDR1 SGHRS and CDR2 YFSETQ. The junction had 8 bases not matched to a gene; V was cut back by 5 bases and J by 4 bases. This CDR3 has 15 amino acids. The CDR3 nucleotides are TGCGCCAGCAGATCCGGGACAGGGGTATTCACTGAAGCTTTCTTT. Translated: CASRSGTGVFTEAFF.

The rearrangement uses TRBV5-6 and TRBJ2-7; 9 nucleotides match TRBD1. CDR1 is SGHDT and CDR2 is YYEEEE in the germline V gene. J was trimmed by 4 bases and V by 6 bases; bases with no gene match: 14. The CDR3 is made up of 16 amino acids. The CDR3 bases are TGTGCCAGCACCTTAGCGTTAACAGGGGGCACGTACGAGCAGTACTTC. Translated, it gives CASTLALTGGTYEQYF.

V is TRBV4-1 and J is TRBJ2-5; D might be TRBD1 (6 bases). The CDR3 contains 14 residues. The germline CDR1 and CDR2 sequences are MGHRA and YSYEKL. V gave up 3 bases and J gave up 4 bases, with 12 bases separating them. For the CDR3, the DNA is TGCGCCAGCAGCCAGGTTCAACAGGGAGAGACCCAGTACTTC. It specifies CASSQVQQGETQYF.

CDR3 DNA: TGTGCCAGCTCACCACGAGCTAGCGGGGGGAACTACGAGCAGTACTTC. As protein: CASSPRASGGNYEQYF. V gene TRBV18 combines with J gene TRBJ2-7, with 11 bases fitting TRBD2. This CDR3 comprises 16 residues. V was clipped by 1 base and J by 3 bases; unmatched bases: 5. Germline-derived CDR1 and CDR2 are KGHSH and LQKENI.

The chain has TRBV18 and TRBJ1-1; D is undetermined. Germline V gene data show CDR1 as KGHSH and CDR2 as LQKENI. V lost 1 base, J lost 12 bases, and 21 bases lay in between. CDR3 length: 15 residues. CDR3: CASSPLPTRRVDTFF. In DNA form, the CDR3 reads TGTGCCAGCTCACCACTCCCCACCCGCCGGGTTGATACTTTCTTT. Full variable domain (missing parts from reference TRBV18 and TRBJ1-1): NAGVMQNPRHLVRRRGQEARLRCSPMKGHSHVYWYRQLPEEGLKFMVYLQKENIIDESGMPKERFSAEFPKEGPSILRIQQVVRGDSAAYFCASSPLPTRRVDTFFGQGTRLTVV.

The chain employs TRBV19 and TRBJ1-1; 7 nucleotides line up with TRBD1. The CDR3 runs to 14 residues. J was trimmed by 5 bases and V by 8 bases; bases with no gene match: 11. Germline V gives CDR1 LNHDA, CDR2 SQIVND (reference sequence). CDR3 loop: CASSDLRGQTEAFF. As DNA, the CDR3 is TGTGCCAGTTCCGACCTGAGGGGGCAAACTGAAGCTTTCTTT.

The chain uses TRBV7-2 and TRBJ1-5; D unclear. Per germline, CDR1 SGHTA and CDR2 FQGNSA. CDR3 length equals 15 residues. V was trimmed by 5 bases and J by 4 bases, leaving 15 bases between them. The CDR3 sequence: CASSPSWGRNQPQHF. In DNA form, the CDR3 reads TGTGCCAGCAGCCCTAGCTGGGGAAGGAATCAGCCCCAGCATTTT. Full variable domain (outside the CDR3, taken from reference TRBV7-2 and TRBJ1-5): GAGVSQSPSNKVTEKGKDVELRCDPISGHTALYWYRQSLGQGLEFLIYFQGNSAPDKSGLPSDRFSAERTGGSVSTLTIQRTQQEDSAVYLCASSPSWGRNQPQHFGDGTRLSIL.

The chain couples TRBV28 to TRBJ1-6; 9 bases align to TRBD1. Germline V gives CDR1 MDHEN, CDR2 SYDVKM. The CDR3 contains 17 residues. The V and J ends lost 6 bases and 4 bases, in that order; junction bases with no gene match: 10. CDR3 in DNA: TGTGCCAGCAGCCTACTTTGGGACAGGGATTATAATTCACCCCTCCACTTT. Protein sequence: CASSLLWDRDYNSPLHF.

This chain uses TRBV7-8 with TRBJ1-2, with 9 bases aligning to TRBD1. Germline-derived CDR1 and CDR2 are SGHVS and FQNEAQ. CDR3 length: 15 amino acids. V gave up 5 bases and J gave up 6 bases; unmatched junction bases: 10. CDR3: CASSPTGGVSNGYTF. The CDR3 DNA is TGTGCCAGCAGCCCTACAGGGGGCGTCTCTAATGGCTACACCTTC.

This clone was detected once. The chain employs TRBV18 and TRBJ2-3; tentatively, D is TRBD2 (5 bases). This CDR3 is 16 amino acids long. The germline gives CDR1 KGHSH, CDR2 LQKENI. V lost 0 bases to trimming and J lost 0 bases, with 10 bases between them. CDR3 nucleotides: TGTGCCAGCTCACCACCAATAGGGAGTAGCACAGATACGCAGTATTTT. Translated: CASSPPIGSSTDTQYF.

On this clone itself: The same CDR3 is also encoded by other DNA sequences in this sample. The gene calls are TRBV6-5 and TRBJ1-5; D is perhaps TRBD1 (5 bases). The germline V and J ends were trimmed by 6 bases and 3 bases, with 9 bases remaining between them. Germline V gene lookup returns CDR1 MNHEY and CDR2 SVGAGI. This CDR3 comprises 13 residues. The CDR3 DNA follows: TGTGCCAGCAGCGCCAGGGACAATCAGCCCCAGCATTTT. Translating it yields CASSARDNQPQHF.

The CDR3 sequence is CASSILVVVDTQYF. DNA for the CDR3: TGTGCCAGCAGCATACTAGTAGTAGTAGATACGCAGTATTTT. The V and J genes are TRBV5-8 and TRBJ2-3, with a possible D match to TRBD2 (5 bases). This CDR3 comprises 14 residues. Between the trimmed V and J ends, which lost 4 bases and 5 bases, there was a span of 14 bases. Germline V lookup: CDR1 SGHTS, CDR2 YDEGEE.